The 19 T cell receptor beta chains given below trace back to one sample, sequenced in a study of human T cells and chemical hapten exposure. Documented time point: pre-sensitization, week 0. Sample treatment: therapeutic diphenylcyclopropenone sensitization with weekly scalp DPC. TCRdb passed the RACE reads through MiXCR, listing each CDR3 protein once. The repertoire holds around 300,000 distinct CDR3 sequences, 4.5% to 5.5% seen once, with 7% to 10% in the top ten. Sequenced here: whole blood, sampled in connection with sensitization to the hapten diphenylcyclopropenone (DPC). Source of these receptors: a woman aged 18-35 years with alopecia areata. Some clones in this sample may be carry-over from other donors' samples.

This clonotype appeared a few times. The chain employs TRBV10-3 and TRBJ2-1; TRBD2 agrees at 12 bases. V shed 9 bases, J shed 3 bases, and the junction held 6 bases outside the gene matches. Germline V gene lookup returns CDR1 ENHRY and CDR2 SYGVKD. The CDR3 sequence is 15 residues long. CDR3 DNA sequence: TGTGCCATTACTAGCGGGGGGCCTTACTACAATGAGCAGTTCTTC. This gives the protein CAITSGGPYYNEQFF.

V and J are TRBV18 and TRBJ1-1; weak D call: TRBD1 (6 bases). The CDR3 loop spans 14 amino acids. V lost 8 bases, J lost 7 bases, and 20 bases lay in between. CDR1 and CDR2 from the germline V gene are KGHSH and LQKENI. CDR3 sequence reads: CASLPGFRDIEAFF. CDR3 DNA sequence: TGTGCCAGCCTACCAGGTTTTCGGGACATTGAAGCTTTCTTT.

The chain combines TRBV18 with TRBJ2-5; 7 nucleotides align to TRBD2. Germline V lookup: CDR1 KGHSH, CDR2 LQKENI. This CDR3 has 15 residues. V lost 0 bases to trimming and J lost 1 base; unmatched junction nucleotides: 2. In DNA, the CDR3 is TGTGCCAGCTCACCACCTACTAGCGCCCAAGAGACCCAGTACTTC. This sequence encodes CASSPPTSAQETQYF.

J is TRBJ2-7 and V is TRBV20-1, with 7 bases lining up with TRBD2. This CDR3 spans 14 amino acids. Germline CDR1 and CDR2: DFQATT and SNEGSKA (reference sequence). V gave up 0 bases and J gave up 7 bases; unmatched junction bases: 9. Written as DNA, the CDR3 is TGCAGTGCTAGAGATGCGAACAAGGGAGGGGAGCAGTACTTC. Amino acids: CSARDANKGGEQYF.

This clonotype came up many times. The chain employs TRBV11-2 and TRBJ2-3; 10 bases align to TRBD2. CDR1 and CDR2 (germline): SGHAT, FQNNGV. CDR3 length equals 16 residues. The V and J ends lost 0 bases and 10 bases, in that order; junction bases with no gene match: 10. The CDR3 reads CASSLDGGAGGLPQYF. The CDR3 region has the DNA TGTGCCAGCAGCTTAGATGGGGGAGCGGGGGGGCTTCCGCAGTATTTT.

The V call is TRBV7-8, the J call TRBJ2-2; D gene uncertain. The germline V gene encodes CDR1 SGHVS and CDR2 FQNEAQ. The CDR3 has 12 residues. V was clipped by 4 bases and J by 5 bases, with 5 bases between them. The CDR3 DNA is TGTGCCAGCAGCTGGTCAACCGGGGAGCTGTTTTTT. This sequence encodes CASSWSTGELFF.

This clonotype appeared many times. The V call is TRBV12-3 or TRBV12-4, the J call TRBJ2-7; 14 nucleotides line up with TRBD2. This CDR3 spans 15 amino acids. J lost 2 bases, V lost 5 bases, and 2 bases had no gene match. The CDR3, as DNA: TGTGCCAGCAGTCTGGGACTAGCGGGGGCCTACGAGCAGTACTTC. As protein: CASSLGLAGAYEQYF.

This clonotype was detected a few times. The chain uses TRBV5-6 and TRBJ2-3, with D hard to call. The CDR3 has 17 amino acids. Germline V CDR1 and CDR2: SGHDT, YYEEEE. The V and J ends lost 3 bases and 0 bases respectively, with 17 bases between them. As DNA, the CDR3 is TGTGCCAGCAGCTGGCAAGCCATAGGCCCTAGCACAGATACGCAGTATTTT. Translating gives CASSWQAIGPSTDTQYF.

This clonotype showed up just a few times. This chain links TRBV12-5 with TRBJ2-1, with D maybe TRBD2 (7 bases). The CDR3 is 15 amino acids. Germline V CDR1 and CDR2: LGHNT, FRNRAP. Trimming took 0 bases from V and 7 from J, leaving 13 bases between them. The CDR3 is CASGLVRGGRNEQFF. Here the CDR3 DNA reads TGTGCTAGTGGTTTGGTGCGCGGGGGCCGGAATGAGCAGTTCTTC.

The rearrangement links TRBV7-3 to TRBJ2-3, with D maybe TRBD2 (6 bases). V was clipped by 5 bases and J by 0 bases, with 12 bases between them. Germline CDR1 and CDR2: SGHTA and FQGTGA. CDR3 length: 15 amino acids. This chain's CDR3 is CASSDRGSSTDTQYF. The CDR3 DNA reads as TGTGCCAGCAGCGATCGGGGGTCTAGCACAGATACGCAGTATTTT.

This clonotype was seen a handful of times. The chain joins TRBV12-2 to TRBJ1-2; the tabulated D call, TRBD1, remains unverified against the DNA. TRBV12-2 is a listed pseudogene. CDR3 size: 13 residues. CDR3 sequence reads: CASRLTGPYGYTF. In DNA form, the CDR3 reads TGTGCAAGTCGCTTAACAGGGCCCTATGGCTACACCTTC.

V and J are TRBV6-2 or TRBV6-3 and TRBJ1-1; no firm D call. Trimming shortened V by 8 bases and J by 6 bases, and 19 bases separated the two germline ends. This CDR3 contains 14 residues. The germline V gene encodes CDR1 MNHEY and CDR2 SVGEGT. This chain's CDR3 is CASRPRNLAPEAFF. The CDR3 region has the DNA TGTGCCAGCCGACCCAGGAACCTAGCTCCTGAAGCTTTCTTT.

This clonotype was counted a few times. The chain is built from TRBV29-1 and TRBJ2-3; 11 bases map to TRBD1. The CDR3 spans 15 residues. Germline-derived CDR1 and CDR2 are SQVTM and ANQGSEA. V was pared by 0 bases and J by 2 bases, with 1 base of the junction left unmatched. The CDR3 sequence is CSVEEDRGLTDTQYF. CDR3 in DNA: TGCAGCGTTGAAGAGGACAGGGGGCTCACAGATACGCAGTATTTT.

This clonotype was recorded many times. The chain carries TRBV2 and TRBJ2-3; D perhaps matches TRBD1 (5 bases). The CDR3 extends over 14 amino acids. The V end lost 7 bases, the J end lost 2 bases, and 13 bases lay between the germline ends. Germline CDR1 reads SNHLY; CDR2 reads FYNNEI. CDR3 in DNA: TGTGCCAGCAAAAAGGGGCAAGACACAGATACGCAGTATTTT. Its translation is CASKKGQDTDTQYF. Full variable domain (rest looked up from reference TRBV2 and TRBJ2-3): EPEVTQTPSHQVTQMGQEVILRCVPISNHLYFYWYRQILGQKVEFLVSFYNNEISEKSEIFDDQFSVERPDGSNFTLKIRSTKLEDSAMYFCASKKGQDTDTQYFGPGTRLTVL.

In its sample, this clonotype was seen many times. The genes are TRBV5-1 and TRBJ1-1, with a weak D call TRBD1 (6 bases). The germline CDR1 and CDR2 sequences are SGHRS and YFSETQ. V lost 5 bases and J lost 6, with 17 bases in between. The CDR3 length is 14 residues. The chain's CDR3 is CASSPIQGGAEAFF. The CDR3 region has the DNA TGCGCCAGCAGTCCAATACAGGGTGGGGCTGAAGCTTTCTTT.

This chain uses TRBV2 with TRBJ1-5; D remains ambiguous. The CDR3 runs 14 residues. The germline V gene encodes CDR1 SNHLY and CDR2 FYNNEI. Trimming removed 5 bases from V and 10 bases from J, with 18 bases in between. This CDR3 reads CASSPLLTVQPQHF. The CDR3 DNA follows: TGTGCCAGCAGTCCCCTTCTGACGGTGCAACCCCAGCATTTT. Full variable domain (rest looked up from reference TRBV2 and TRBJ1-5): EPEVTQTPSHQVTQMGQEVILRCVPISNHLYFYWYRQILGQKVEFLVSFYNNEISEKSEIFDDQFSVERPDGSNFTLKIRSTKLEDSAMYFCASSPLLTVQPQHFGDGTRLSIL.

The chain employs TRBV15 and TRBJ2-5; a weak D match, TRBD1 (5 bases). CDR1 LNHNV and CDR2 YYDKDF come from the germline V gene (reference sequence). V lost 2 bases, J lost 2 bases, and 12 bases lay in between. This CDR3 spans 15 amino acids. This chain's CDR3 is CATSRHAGIQETQYF. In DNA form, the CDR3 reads TGTGCCACCAGCAGACACGCAGGGATACAAGAGACCCAGTACTTC.

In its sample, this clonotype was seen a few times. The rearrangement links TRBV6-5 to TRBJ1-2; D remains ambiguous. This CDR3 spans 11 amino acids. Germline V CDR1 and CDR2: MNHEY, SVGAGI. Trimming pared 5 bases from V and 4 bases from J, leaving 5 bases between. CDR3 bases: TGTGCCAGCAGTGAAGGCTATGGCTACACCTTC. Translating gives CASSEGYGYTF.

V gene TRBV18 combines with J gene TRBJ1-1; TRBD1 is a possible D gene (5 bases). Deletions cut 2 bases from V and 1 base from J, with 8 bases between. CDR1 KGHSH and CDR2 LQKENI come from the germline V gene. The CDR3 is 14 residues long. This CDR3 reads CASSPATENTEAFF. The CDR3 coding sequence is TGTGCCAGCTCACCAGCGACAGAGAACACTGAAGCTTTCTTT. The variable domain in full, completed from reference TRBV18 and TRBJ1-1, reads NAGVMQNPRHLVRRRGQEARLRCSPMKGHSHVYWYRQLPEEGLKFMVYLQKENIIDESGMPKERFSAEFPKEGPSILRIQQVVRGDSAAYFCASSPATENTEAFFGQGTRLTVV.